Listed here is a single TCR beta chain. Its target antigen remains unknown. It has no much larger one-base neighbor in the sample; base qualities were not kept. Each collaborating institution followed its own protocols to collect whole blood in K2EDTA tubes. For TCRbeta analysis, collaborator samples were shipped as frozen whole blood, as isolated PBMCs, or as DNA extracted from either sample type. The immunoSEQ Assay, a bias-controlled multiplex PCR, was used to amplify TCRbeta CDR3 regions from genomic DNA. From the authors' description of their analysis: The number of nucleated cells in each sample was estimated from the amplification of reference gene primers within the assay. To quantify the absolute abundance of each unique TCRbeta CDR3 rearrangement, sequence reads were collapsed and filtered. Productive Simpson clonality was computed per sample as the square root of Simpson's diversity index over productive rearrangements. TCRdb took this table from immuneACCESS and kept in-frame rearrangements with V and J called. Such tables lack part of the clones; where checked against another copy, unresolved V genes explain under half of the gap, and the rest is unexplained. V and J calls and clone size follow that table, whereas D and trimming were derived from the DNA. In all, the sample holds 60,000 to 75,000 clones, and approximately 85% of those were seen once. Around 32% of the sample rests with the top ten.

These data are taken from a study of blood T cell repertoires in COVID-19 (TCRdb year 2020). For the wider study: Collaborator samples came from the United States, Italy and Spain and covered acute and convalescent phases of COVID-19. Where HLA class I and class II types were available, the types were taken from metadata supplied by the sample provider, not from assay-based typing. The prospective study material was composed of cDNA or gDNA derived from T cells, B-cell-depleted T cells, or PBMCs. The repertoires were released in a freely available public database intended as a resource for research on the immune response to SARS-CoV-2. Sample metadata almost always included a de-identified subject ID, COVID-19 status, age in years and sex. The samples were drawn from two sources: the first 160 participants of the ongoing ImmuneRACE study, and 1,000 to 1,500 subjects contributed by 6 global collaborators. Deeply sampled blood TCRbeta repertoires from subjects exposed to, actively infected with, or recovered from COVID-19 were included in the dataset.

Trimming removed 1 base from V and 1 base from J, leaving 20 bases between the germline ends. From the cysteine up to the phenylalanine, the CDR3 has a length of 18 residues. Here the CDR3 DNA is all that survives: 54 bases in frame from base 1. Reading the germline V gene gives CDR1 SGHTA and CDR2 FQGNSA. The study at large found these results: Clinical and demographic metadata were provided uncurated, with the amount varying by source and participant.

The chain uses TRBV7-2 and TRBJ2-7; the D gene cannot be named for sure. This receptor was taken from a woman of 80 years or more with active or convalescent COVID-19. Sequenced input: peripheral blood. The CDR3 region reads CASSLDSPTRLRSYEQYF. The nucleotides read TGTGCCAGCAGCTTAGATTCCCCTACCCGCCTACGGTCCTACGAGCAGTACTTC.